Below are 29 T cell receptor beta chains sequenced from a single sample in a study of CD8 T cells in Susac syndrome. RNA was extracted with the RNeasy kit, and a quantity of roughly 0.45 to 1 ug was reverse transcribed using random hexamers. MiXCR, applied by TCRdb to the immunoSEQ multiplex PCR reads, yields one record per CDR3 protein. This sample has about 210,000 distinct CDR3 sequences, with 93% found just once. The sample comprised CD4+ T cells from PBMCs. These receptors were taken from a human donor in good health.

The chain is built from TRBV6-5 and TRBJ1-4, with D uncertain. In germline, CDR1 is MNHEY, CDR2 SVGAGI. Trimming took off 6 bases at V and 8 bases at J, with 13 bases between the two ends. There are 13 residues in the CDR3. CDR3 nucleotide sequence: TGTGCCAGCAGCCGAGATCGGCGGGAAAAACTGTTTTTT. This sequence encodes CASSRDRREKLFF.

V gene TRBV29-1 combines with J gene TRBJ2-3; TRBD1 matches at 8 bases. CDR1 and CDR2 from the germline V gene are SQVTM and ANQGSEA. This CDR3 is built from 12 residues. Trimming removed 6 bases from V and 4 bases from J; junction bases left unmatched: 3. CDR3 nucleotides: TGCAGCGTCCGACAGGGGCCAGATACGCAGTATTTT. Translating gives CSVRQGPDTQYF.

The CDR3, as DNA: TGTGCCAGCAGTTACTCAGGGATTACTGAAGCTTTCTTT. Protein product: CASSYSGITEAFF. The chain recombines TRBV6-5 with TRBJ1-1, with D unresolved. The CDR3 has 13 residues. V shed 0 bases and J shed 5 bases, with 7 bases lying between them. The germline V gene encodes CDR1 MNHEY and CDR2 SVGAGI.

CDR3 nucleotides: TGTGCCACCAGTGAGGCGGGGGCTCCCACAGATACGCAGTATTTT. Amino acids: CATSEAGAPTDTQYF. The V call is TRBV24-1, the J call TRBJ2-3, with D possibly being TRBD2 (7 bases). This CDR3 is built from 15 residues. V was shortened by 4 bases and J by 2 bases, with 12 bases between the two germline ends. The germline V gene encodes CDR1 KGHDR and CDR2 SFDVKD.

The V gene is TRBV7-2, the J gene TRBJ2-1; D uncertain. Germline CDR1 reads SGHTA; CDR2 reads FQGNSA. This CDR3 has 14 residues. Trimming took 3 bases from V and 9 from J, leaving 15 bases between them. CDR3 sequence: CASSFGDLRVEQFF. The DNA for the CDR3 is TGTGCCAGCAGCTTTGGTGACTTGCGAGTTGAGCAGTTCTTC.

The rearrangement links TRBV2 to TRBJ2-7; TRBD1 might be the D (6 bases). CDR3 length equals 12 residues. Germline CDR1 reads SNHLY; CDR2 reads FYNNEI. V lost 8 bases and J 2 bases, leaving 10 bases between the germline ends. CDR3 loop: CASSGQTYEQYF. The CDR3 DNA reads as TGTGCCAGCTCAGGACAGACCTACGAGCAGTACTTC. Drawing the rest from reference TRBV2 and TRBJ2-7, the complete variable domain is EPEVTQTPSHQVTQMGQEVILRCVPISNHLYFYWYRQILGQKVEFLVSFYNNEISEKSEIFDDQFSVERPDGSNFTLKIRSTKLEDSAMYFCASSGQTYEQYFGPGTRLTVT.

This clonotype was recorded a few times. The chain joins TRBV28 to TRBJ1-2; the D is unclear. The ends were cut back, 5 bases at V and 7 bases at J, with 11 bases in the middle. This CDR3 is built from 12 residues. Per the germline V gene, CDR1 is MDHEN and CDR2 is SYDVKM. CDR3 sequence reads: CASSLATGGYTF. The DNA for the CDR3 is TGTGCCAGCAGTCTCGCAACGGGTGGCTACACCTTC.

The rearrangement links TRBV5-1 to TRBJ2-3; 11 bases map to TRBD2. This CDR3 region has 15 residues. CDR1 and CDR2 from the germline V gene are SGHRS and YFSETQ. The V and J ends lost 4 bases and 4 bases, in that order; junction bases with no gene match: 5. CDR3 nucleotides: TGCGCCAGCAGCGTAGCGGGGGGGCCCGCAGATACGCAGTATTTT. Protein product: CASSVAGGPADTQYF. Using reference TRBV5-1 and TRBJ2-3 for the parts outside the CDR3, the full variable domain is KAGVTQTPRYLIKTRGQQVTLSCSPISGHRSVSWYQQTPGQGLQFLFEYFSETQRNKGNFPGRFSGRQFSNSRSEMNVSTLELGDSALYLCASSVAGGPADTQYFGPGTRLTVL.

The chain uses TRBV6-1 and TRBJ2-7; 8 positions match TRBD1. Germline V gene lookup returns CDR1 MNHNS and CDR2 SASEGT. The CDR3 is 14 residues long. Trimming at V came to 6 bases and at J to 3 bases, leaving 7 bases not matched to a gene. CDR3 DNA: TGTGCCAGCAGGGCCCTAGGACAGGGCTACGAGCAGTACTTC. It yields the protein CASRALGQGYEQYF.

The chain carries TRBV19 and TRBJ2-5; 11 bases align to TRBD1. The V gene's germline CDR1 is LNHDA and CDR2 SQIVND (reference sequence). After removal of 5 bases from V and 5 bases from J, the junction contained 7 bases not matched to a gene. CDR3 length: 15 residues. The CDR3 region is CASSASRTGGETQYF. The CDR3 region has the DNA TGTGCCAGTAGTGCCTCCCGGACAGGGGGCGAGACCCAGTACTTC.

V is TRBV3-1 and J is TRBJ2-3; perhaps TRBD2 as D (6 bases). Germline V gene sequence: CDR1 LGHDT, CDR2 YNNKEL (reference sequence). The V gene lost 4 bases and the J gene lost 0 bases, with 11 bases spanning the gap. The CDR3 sequence is 15 residues long. CDR3 bases: TGTGCCAGCAGCCCGCCCGGGACTAGCACAGATACGCAGTATTTT. Translation: CASSPPGTSTDTQYF.

This clonotype was detected only once. This sequence joins TRBV5-8 and TRBJ1-2; D not certain. Trimming removed 0 bases from V and 8 bases from J, with 8 bases in between. CDR1 and CDR2 from the germline V gene are SGHTS and YDEGEE. This CDR3 contains 12 residues. The CDR3 loop reads CASSLVGQGYTF. CDR3 coding DNA: TGTGCCAGCAGCTTGGTGGGCCAAGGCTACACCTTC.

The chain recombines TRBV7-2 with TRBJ1-2; D is unclear. The V end was cut by 5 bases, the J end by 8 bases, with 18 bases between. Germline V CDR1 and CDR2: SGHTA, FQGNSA. The CDR3 is made up of 14 amino acids. The CDR3 nucleotides are TGTGCCAGCAGCAGGGCCGGGGAAGGTGCGGGCTACACCTTC. Encoded protein: CASSRAGEGAGYTF.

V and J are TRBV24-1 and TRBJ2-5, with D possibly matching TRBD1 (5 bases). Germline lookup yields CDR1 KGHDR and CDR2 SFDVKD. There are 16 residues in the CDR3. The V end lost 3 bases, the J end lost 0 bases, and 13 bases lay between the germline ends. The CDR3 reads CATSDNRRSNQETQYF. The CDR3 nucleotides read TGTGCCACCAGTGATAACAGGCGGTCTAACCAAGAGACCCAGTACTTC.

This chain joins TRBV7-6 and TRBJ1-5; TRBD1 might be the D (5 bases). This CDR3 contains 15 residues. The germline V gene has CDR1 SGHVS and CDR2 FNYEAQ. Trimming removed 2 bases at V and 3 bases at J, with 11 bases between. This chain's CDR3 is CASSLSEGFNQPQHF. For the CDR3, the DNA is TGTGCCAGCAGCTTATCGGAGGGGTTCAATCAGCCCCAGCATTTT.

The chain couples TRBV13 to TRBJ2-1; a possible D gene is TRBD2 (6 bases). Per germline, CDR1 PRHDT and CDR2 FYEKMQ (reference sequence). V gave up 1 base and J gave up 3 bases, with 16 bases separating them. CDR3 length: 17 residues. CDR3 amino acids: CASSLVGGLPGYNEQFF. The CDR3 DNA is TGTGCCAGCAGCTTAGTTGGGGGACTCCCTGGCTACAATGAGCAGTTCTTC.

This sequence joins TRBV11-2 and TRBJ2-2, with 10 positions matching TRBD1. The CDR3 has 16 residues. CDR1 is SGHAT, CDR2 FQNNGV, per germline. The J segment lost 6 bases and the V segment lost 3 bases, leaving 7 bases of the junction unmatched. The CDR3 loop is CASSFTGQGNSGELFF. CDR3 DNA: TGTGCCAGCAGCTTTACGGGACAGGGGAATTCCGGGGAGCTGTTTTTT.

This chain uses TRBV2 with TRBJ2-3; no clear D. The CDR3 spans 14 residues. Trimming pared 8 bases from V and 2 bases from J, leaving 14 bases between. Germline CDR1 SNHLY, CDR2 FYNNEI. The CDR3: CASSHRRATDTQYF. The CDR3 DNA reads TGTGCCAGCTCTCATCGTAGGGCCACAGATACGCAGTATTTT.

This sequence joins TRBV5-1 and TRBJ1-2, with D possibly TRBD1 on 5 matching bases. CDR1 and CDR2 from the germline V gene are SGHRS and YFSETQ. The ends were cut back, 8 bases at V and 1 base at J, with 15 bases in the middle. The CDR3 totals 14 residues. The CDR3 bases are TGCGCCAGTTCCACGGGCAGGGATAACTATGGCTACACCTTC. The encoded protein is CASSTGRDNYGYTF.

The chain links TRBV12-3 or TRBV12-4 to TRBJ2-2, with 10 bases identical to TRBD2. V shed 4 bases, J shed 2 bases, and the junction held 1 base outside the gene matches. The CDR3 is made up of 15 amino acids. This CDR3 is CASSSSGGNTGELFF. The CDR3 nucleotides read TGTGCCAGCAGTTCTAGCGGGGGAAACACCGGGGAGCTGTTTTTT.

The rearrangement uses TRBV6-1 and TRBJ1-2; D gene unclear. V was shortened by 5 bases and J by 2 bases, with 9 bases between the two germline ends. The CDR3 is 13 amino acids. Germline values: CDR1 MNHNS, CDR2 SASEGT. The CDR3 reads CASSREVNYGYTF. DNA for the CDR3: TGTGCCAGCAGTCGGGAAGTGAACTATGGCTACACCTTC.

The chain carries TRBV29-1 and TRBJ2-3; TRBD1 is a possible D gene (5 bases). This CDR3 spans 13 amino acids. The germline V gene encodes CDR1 SQVTM and CDR2 ANQGSEA. V was shortened by 1 base and J by 5 bases, with 10 bases between the two germline ends. The DNA of the CDR3 is TGCAGCGTTGAAGGGGGCTTGGAAGATACGCAGTATTTT. It translates to CSVEGGLEDTQYF.

This chain uses TRBV28 with TRBJ1-5; D gene unclear. This CDR3 spans 16 amino acids. Germline CDR1 and CDR2: MDHEN and SYDVKM. V shed 6 bases and J shed 3 bases, with 18 bases lying between them. CDR3 nucleotide sequence: TGTGCCAGCAGCCCCCCACGGCCTTGGAACAATCAGCCCCAGCATTTT. Protein product: CASSPPRPWNNQPQHF.

This chain connects TRBV29-1 to TRBJ1-1; D might be TRBD1 (6 bases). The CDR3 has 12 amino acids. Germline lookup yields CDR1 SQVTM and CDR2 ANQGSEA. Trimming pared 7 bases from V and 3 bases from J, leaving 12 bases between. CDR3 loop: CSAGRGDTEAFF. The CDR3 nucleotides are TGCAGCGCCGGGAGGGGGGACACTGAAGCTTTCTTT.

V usage is TRBV20-1 and J usage is TRBJ2-1, with 12 bases lining up with TRBD1. Germline V gene lookup returns CDR1 DFQATT and CDR2 SNEGSKA (reference sequence). The length of the CDR3 is 16 residues. With V trimmed by 0 bases and J by 13 bases, 13 bases remained unmatched. CDR3 loop: CSARDPGGQGASIQFF. CDR3 in DNA: TGCAGTGCTAGAGACCCGGGGGGACAGGGGGCGAGTATCCAGTTCTTC.

This clonotype was seen a single time. The chain has TRBV12-3 or TRBV12-4 and TRBJ1-4; D gene uncertain. V lost 1 base and J lost 3, with 9 bases in between. The CDR3 runs to 15 residues. The chain's CDR3 is CASSLGAGANEKLFF. The CDR3 DNA reads as TGTGCCAGCAGTTTAGGGGCCGGGGCTAATGAAAAACTGTTTTTT.

The rearrangement uses TRBV18 and TRBJ2-4; the D gene could be TRBD1 or TRBD2 (6 bases each). This CDR3 contains 16 residues. Germline loops: CDR1 KGHSH, CDR2 LQKENI. Trimming cost V 1 base and J 8 bases, with 18 bases left between them. CDR3 residues: CASSPRSGAGSDIQYF. In DNA, the CDR3 is TGTGCCAGCTCACCACGGTCGGGGGCCGGTTCCGACATTCAGTACTTC. The full variable domain, rest sourced from reference TRBV18 and TRBJ2-4, is NAGVMQNPRHLVRRRGQEARLRCSPMKGHSHVYWYRQLPEEGLKFMVYLQKENIIDESGMPKERFSAEFPKEGPSILRIQQVVRGDSAAYFCASSPRSGAGSDIQYFGAGTRLSVL.

The chain is built from TRBV28 and TRBJ1-2; 7 bases align to TRBD1. The germline gives CDR1 MDHEN, CDR2 SYDVKM. V lost 6 bases, J lost 8 bases, and 12 bases stayed unmatched. The CDR3 has 14 amino acids. Here the CDR3 DNA reads TGTGCCAGCAGAATGACAGGGAGGGCCATGGGCTACACCTTC. Encoded protein: CASRMTGRAMGYTF.

The chain uses TRBV4-2 and TRBJ2-1, with TRBD2 matching 10 bases. The CDR3 has 17 amino acids. With 3 bases clipped from V and 3 bases from J, the junction kept 8 bases outside the gene matches. Germline CDR1 and CDR2: LGHNA and YNFKEQ. CDR3: CASSQAGASGGYNEQFF. In DNA, the CDR3 is TGTGCCAGCAGCCAGGCCGGGGCTAGCGGGGGCTACAATGAGCAGTTCTTC.